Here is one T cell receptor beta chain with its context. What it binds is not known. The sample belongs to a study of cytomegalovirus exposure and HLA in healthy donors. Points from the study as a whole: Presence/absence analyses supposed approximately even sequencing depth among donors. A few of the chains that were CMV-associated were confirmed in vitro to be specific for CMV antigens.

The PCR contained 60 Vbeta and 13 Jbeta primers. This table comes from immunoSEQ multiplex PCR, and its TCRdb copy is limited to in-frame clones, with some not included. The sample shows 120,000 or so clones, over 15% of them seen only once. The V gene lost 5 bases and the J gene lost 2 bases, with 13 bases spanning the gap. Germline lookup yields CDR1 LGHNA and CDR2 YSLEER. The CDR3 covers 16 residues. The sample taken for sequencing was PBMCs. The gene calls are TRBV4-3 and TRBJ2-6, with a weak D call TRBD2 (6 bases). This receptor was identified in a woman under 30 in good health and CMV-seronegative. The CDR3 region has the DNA TGCGCCAGCAGCAAAGTGGAGGGGACTGGGGCCAACGTCCTGACTTTC. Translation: CASSKVEGTGANVLTF.